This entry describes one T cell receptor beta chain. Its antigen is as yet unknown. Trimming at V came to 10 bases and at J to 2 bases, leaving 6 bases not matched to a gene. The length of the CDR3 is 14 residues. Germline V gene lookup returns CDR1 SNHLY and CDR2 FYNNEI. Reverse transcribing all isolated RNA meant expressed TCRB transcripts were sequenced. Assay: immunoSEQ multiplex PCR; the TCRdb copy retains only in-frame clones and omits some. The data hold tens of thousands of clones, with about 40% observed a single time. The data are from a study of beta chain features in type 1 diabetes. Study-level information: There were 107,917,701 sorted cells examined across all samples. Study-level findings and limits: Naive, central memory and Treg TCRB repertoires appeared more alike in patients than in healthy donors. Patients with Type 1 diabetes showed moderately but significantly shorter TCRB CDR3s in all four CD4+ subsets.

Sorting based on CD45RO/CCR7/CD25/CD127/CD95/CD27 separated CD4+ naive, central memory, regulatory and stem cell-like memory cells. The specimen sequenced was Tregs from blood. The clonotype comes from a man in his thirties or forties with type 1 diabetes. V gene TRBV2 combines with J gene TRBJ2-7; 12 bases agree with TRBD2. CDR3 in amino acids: CATSGLAGPYEQYF. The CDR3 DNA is TGTGCCACCTCAGGACTAGCGGGACCCTACGAGCAGTACTTC.